A selection of T cell receptor beta chains follows, all from one sample in a study of T cells after yellow fever vaccination. TCRdb reprocessed the 5' RACE reads with MiXCR, giving one entry per CDR3 protein. The sample contains about 350,000 distinct CDR3 sequences, 4.1% of which appear only once. The specimen was PBMCs, collected 5 days after the yellow fever booster vaccination. The receptors were sampled from a man younger than 35 who received the YFV17D yellow fever vaccine. Both conserved end residues are part of each CDR3. D genes are given only for firm matches. The listing skips clone size in some rows; elsewhere it reads once, few, many or a size class.

clone size	V gene	CDR3 length	J gene	D gene	CDR3 DNA	CDR3 protein
many	TRBV4-1	13	TRBJ1-4	-	TGCGCCAGCAGCCAAGGACAAAATGAAAAACTGTTTTTT	CASSQGQNEKLFF
few	TRBV4-1	13	TRBJ2-7	-	TGCGCCAGCAGCCAAGGGGGAGGCTACGAGCAGTACTTC	CASSQGGGYEQYF
-	TRBV11-2	14	TRBJ2-5	TRBD2	TGTGCCAGCAGCTTAGAGCTGACTAGCGAGACCCAGTACTTC	CASSLELTSETQYF
few	TRBV19	13	TRBJ1-2	-	TGTGCCAGTAGTACGACACTTCTATGGGGCTACACCTTC	CASSTTLLWGYTF
few	TRBV20-1	16	TRBJ1-5	-	TGCAGTGCTAGAGCAGGCGCCAGGGGAGGCAATCAGCCCCAGCATTTT	CSARAGARGGNQPQHF
-	TRBV7-2	15	TRBJ1-3	-	TGTGCCAGCAGCTTATATCGGGGAATTGGAAACACCATATATTTT	CASSLYRGIGNTIYF
few	TRBV11-2	12	TRBJ1-2	-	TGTGCCAGCAGCTTAGATAGGAGTGGCTACACCTTC	CASSLDRSGYTF
few	TRBV28	18	TRBJ1-1	-	TGTGCCAGCAGTTTTTATAGGGTGATTGAGGGGCAGGGGACTGAAGCTTTCTTT	CASSFYRVIEGQGTEAFF
few	TRBV14	16	TRBJ2-5	-	TGTGCCAGCAGCCAAGATATGAGCAGGTCTTGGGAGACCCAGTACTTC	CASSQDMSRSWETQYF
few	TRBV20-1	17	TRBJ2-1	TRBD2	TGCAGTGCTAGAGATCGGGAGGGGGGCTCCTCCTACAATGAGCAGTTCTTC	CSARDREGGSSYNEQFF
few	TRBV5-5	17	TRBJ2-2	TRBD2	TGTGCCAGCAGCACGACTAGCGGGGGGGAAAACACCGGGGAGCTGTTTTTT	CASSTTSGGENTGELFF
many	TRBV20-1	13	TRBJ2-2	-	TGCAGTGCTAGATCCGGACCGAGCGGGGAGCTGTTTTTT	CSARSGPSGELFF
-	TRBV7-9	16	TRBJ2-5	TRBD1	TGTGCCAGCAGCCCCCCCCGTGGACAGGGGGATGAGACCCAGTACTTC	CASSPPRGQGDETQYF
-	TRBV7-7	14	TRBJ1-4	TRBD1	TGTGCTAGCAGCCCGGGACAGACAGATGAAAAACTGTTTTTT	CASSPGQTDEKLFF
few	TRBV4-2	18	TRBJ2-2	TRBD2	TGTGCCAGCAGCCAAGGCCTAGCGGGGGCCCGCGGGGCCGGGGAGCTGTTTTTT	CASSQGLAGARGAGELFF
few	TRBV6-6	14	TRBJ1-1	TRBD1	TGTGCCAGCGATCGACAGGGTTTGAACACTGAAGCTTTCTTT	CASDRQGLNTEAFF
-	TRBV4-3	17	TRBJ2-2	-	TGCGCCAGCAGCCAAGAGGATCCAAGATTACGAGCCGGGGAGCTGTTTTTT	CASSQEDPRLRAGELFF
-	TRBV12-3/TRBV12-4	16	TRBJ2-3	-	TGTGCCAGCAGTCCTCAGGGGATCGGGACCGCAGATACGCAGTATTTT	CASSPQGIGTADTQYF
many	TRBV7-9	16	TRBJ2-1	-	TGTGCCAGCAGCTTAACCGGTTACAGGGCCCACAATGAGCAGTTCTTC	CASSLTGYRAHNEQFF
many	TRBV5-1	13	TRBJ2-5	-	TGCGCCAGCAGCTTGACCCCCGAAGAGACCCAGTACTTC	CASSLTPEETQYF
many	TRBV20-1	14	TRBJ2-2	-	TGCAGTGCTAGAGATCCCAGGAACACCGGGGAGCTGTTTTTT	CSARDPRNTGELFF
-	TRBV5-1	18	TRBJ2-5	TRBD2	TGCGCCAGCAGCTTGGACTCTGGGACTAGCGGGTGGAGAGAGACCCAGTACTTC	CASSLDSGTSGWRETQYF
many	TRBV5-1	15	TRBJ2-5	TRBD1	TGCGCCAGCAGGCGAACCGGGACAGGGGGAGAGACCCAGTACTTC	CASRRTGTGGETQYF
many	TRBV25-1	12	TRBJ2-7	-	TGTGCCAGCAACCTAATGCAGGGCGAGCAGTACTTC	CASNLMQGEQYF